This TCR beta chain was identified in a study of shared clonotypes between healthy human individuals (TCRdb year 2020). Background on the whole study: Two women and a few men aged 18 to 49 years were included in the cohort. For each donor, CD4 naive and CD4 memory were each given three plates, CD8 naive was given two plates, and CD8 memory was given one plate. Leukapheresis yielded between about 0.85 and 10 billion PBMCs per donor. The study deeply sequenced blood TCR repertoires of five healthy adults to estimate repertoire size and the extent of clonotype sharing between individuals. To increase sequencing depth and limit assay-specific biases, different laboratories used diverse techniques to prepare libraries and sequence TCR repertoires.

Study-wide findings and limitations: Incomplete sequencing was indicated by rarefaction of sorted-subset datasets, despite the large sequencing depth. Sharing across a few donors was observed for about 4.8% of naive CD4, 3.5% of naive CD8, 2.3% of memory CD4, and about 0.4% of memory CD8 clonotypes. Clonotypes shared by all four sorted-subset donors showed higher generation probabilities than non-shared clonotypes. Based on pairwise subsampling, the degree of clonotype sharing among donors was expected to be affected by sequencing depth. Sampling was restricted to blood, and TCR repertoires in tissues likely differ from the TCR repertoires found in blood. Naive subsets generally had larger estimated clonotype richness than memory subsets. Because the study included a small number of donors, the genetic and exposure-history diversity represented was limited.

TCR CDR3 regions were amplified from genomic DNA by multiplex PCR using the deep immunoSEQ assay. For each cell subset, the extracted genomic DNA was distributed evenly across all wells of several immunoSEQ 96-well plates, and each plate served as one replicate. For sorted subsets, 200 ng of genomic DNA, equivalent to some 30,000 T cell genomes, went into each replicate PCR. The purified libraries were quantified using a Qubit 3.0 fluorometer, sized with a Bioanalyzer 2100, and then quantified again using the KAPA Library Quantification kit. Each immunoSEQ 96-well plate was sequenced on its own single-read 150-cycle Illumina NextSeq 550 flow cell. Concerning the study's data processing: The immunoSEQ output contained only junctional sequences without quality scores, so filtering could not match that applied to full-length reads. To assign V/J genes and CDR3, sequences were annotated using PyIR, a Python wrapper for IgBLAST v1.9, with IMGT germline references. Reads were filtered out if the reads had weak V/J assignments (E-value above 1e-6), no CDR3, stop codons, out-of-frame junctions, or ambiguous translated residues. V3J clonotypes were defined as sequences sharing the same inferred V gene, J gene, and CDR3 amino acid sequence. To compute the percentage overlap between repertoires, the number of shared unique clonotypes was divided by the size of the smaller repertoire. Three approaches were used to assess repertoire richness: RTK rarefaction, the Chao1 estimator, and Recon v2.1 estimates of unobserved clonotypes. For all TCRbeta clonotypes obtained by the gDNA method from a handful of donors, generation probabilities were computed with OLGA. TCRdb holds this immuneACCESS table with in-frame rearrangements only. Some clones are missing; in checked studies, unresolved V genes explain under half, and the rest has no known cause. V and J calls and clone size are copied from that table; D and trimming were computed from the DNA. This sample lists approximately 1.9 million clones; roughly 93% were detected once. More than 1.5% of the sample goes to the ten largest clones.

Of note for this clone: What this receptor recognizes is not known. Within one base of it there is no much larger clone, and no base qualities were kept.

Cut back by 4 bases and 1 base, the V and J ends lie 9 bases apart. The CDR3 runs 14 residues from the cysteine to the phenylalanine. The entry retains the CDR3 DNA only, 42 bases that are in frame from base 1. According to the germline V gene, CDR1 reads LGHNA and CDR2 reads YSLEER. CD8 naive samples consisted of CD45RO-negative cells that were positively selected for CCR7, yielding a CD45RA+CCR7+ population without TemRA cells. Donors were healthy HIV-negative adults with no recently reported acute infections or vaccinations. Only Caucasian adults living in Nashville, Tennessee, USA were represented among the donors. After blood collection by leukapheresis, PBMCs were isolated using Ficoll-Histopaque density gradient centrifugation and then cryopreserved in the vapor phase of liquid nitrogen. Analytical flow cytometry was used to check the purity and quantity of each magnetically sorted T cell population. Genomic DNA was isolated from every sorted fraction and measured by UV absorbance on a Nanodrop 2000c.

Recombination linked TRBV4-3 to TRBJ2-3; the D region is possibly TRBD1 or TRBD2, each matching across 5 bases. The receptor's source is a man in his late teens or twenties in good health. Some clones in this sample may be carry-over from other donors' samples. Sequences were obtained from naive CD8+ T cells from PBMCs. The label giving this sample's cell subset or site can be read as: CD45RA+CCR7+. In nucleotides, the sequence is TGCGCCAGCAGCCTCTTGGGGGGCACAGATACGCAGTATTTT. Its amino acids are CASSLLGGTDTQYF.